A single sample gave rise to the 30 T cell receptor beta chains below, sequenced in a study of human T cells and chemical hapten exposure (dated by TCRdb to the early 2020s). Total RNA was extracted from unfractionated whole blood collected in Tempus Blood RNA tubes. Library preparation used 5' RACE. The instrument was an Illumina MiSeq. TCRdb trimmed the raw reads at Q25, called clones with MiXCR and kept productive beta chains. For every CDR3 protein sequence, its rows merge into one entry that carries the most common genes and DNA. This sample has over 95,000 distinct CDR3 sequences in its table, and roughly 19% of those were observed once. Around 2.7% of the sample lies in the top ten. The source is a human donor in good health.

This clonotype turned up a few times. V and J are TRBV28 and TRBJ2-7, with D possibly matching TRBD1 (5 bases). Germline V gene data show CDR1 as MDHEN and CDR2 as SYDVKM. V was clipped by 8 bases and J by 6 bases, with 14 bases between them. The CDR3 has 12 residues. The CDR3 loop reads CASGLGQGEQYF. The CDR3 region has the DNA TGTGCCAGCGGGCTCGGTCAGGGCGAGCAGTACTTC.

This clonotype was detected a few times. The chain couples TRBV28 to TRBJ2-7; perhaps TRBD2 as D (5 bases). This CDR3 comprises 15 residues. In germline, CDR1 is MDHEN, CDR2 SYDVKM. Trimming pared 2 bases from V and 0 bases from J, leaving 11 bases between. The CDR3 DNA is TGTGCCAGCAGTTTAGACTACTTTAGCTCCTACGAGCAGTACTTC. Its protein is CASSLDYFSSYEQYF.

This chain links TRBV9 with TRBJ1-1; 10 nucleotides align to TRBD1. V lost 4 bases, J lost 4 bases, and 4 bases stayed unmatched. The CDR3 loop spans 14 amino acids. Per the germline V gene, CDR1 is SGDLS and CDR2 is YYNGEE. DNA for the CDR3: TGTGCCAGCAGCCCTTGGACAGGGGGCACTGAAGCTTTCTTT. Translation gives CASSPWTGGTEAFF.

A few counts support this clonotype. For the CDR3, the DNA is TGTGCCAGCAGCATGAGGTCCCTTTTCACGGGAACTGAGCAGTTCTTC. Translated, it gives CASSMRSLFTGTEQFF. V is TRBV9 and J is TRBJ2-1; TRBD2 might be the D (5 bases). The CDR3 consists of 16 residues. V was clipped by 4 bases and J by 9 bases, with 23 bases between them. Germline lookup yields CDR1 SGDLS and CDR2 YYNGEE.

The V and J genes are TRBV12-3 or TRBV12-4 and TRBJ1-1; no clear D gene. The CDR3 has 14 amino acids. Trimming pared 6 bases from V and 4 bases from J, leaving 15 bases between. The CDR3 sequence is CASSFMPWSTEAFF. CDR3 bases: TGTGCCAGCAGCTTCATGCCCTGGTCCACTGAAGCTTTCTTT.

This clonotype came up a few times. The chain carries TRBV7-3 and TRBJ2-2, with D possibly matching TRBD1 (6 bases). The V end lost 5 bases, the J end lost 0 bases, and 7 bases lay between the germline ends. The CDR3 contains 14 residues. Per the germline V gene, CDR1 is SGHTA and CDR2 is FQGTGA. CDR3 in amino acids: CASSRDTNTGELFF. The CDR3 coding sequence is TGTGCCAGCAGCCGGGACACGAACACCGGGGAGCTGTTTTTT.

The chain uses TRBV15 and TRBJ1-1, with no clear D. The CDR3 loop spans 16 amino acids. Trimming pared 0 bases from V and 1 base from J, leaving 12 bases between. CDR1 LNHNV and CDR2 YYDKDF come from the germline V gene (reference sequence). The CDR3 nucleotides are TGTGCCACCAGCAGAGAATCCATTTGGAAGAACACTGAAGCTTTCTTT. This encodes CATSRESIWKNTEAFF.

This clonotype has more than one count but fewer than ten. The chain is built from TRBV18 and TRBJ1-5; D is unclear. This CDR3 contains 12 residues. Trimming removed 4 bases from V and 3 bases from J, with 4 bases in between. Germline V CDR1 and CDR2: KGHSH, LQKENI. The CDR3, as DNA: TGTGCCAGCTCACGAGCCAATCAGCCCCAGCATTTT. It encodes CASSRANQPQHF.

This clonotype was observed a few times. The chain joins TRBV24-1 to TRBJ2-2; 7 nucleotides line up with TRBD1. The CDR3 covers 19 residues. Germline V gene sequence: CDR1 KGHDR, CDR2 SFDVKD. J lost 1 base, V lost 1 base, and 11 bases had no gene match. The CDR3 spells CATSDLSGRRTGNTGELFF. The CDR3 DNA reads TGTGCCACCAGTGATTTATCGGGCCGGAGGACAGGGAACACCGGGGAGCTGTTTTTT.

This clonotype was seen only a few times. The chain carries TRBV20-1 and TRBJ2-7; 9 bases line up with TRBD2. V lost 2 bases, J lost 0 bases, and 5 bases stayed unmatched. This CDR3 has 15 amino acids. Per germline, CDR1 DFQATT and CDR2 SNEGSKA (reference sequence). In DNA form, the CDR3 reads TGCAGTGCTAGAATGTCTAGCGGGAACTCCTACGAGCAGTACTTC. Its translation: CSARMSSGNSYEQYF.

The rearrangement uses TRBV20-1 and TRBJ2-1; unclear D gene. CDR1 DFQATT and CDR2 SNEGSKA come from the germline V gene (reference sequence). Trimming left V 5 bases short and J 8 bases short, with 22 bases between. This CDR3 spans 15 amino acids. CDR3 sequence: CSAPSTLTRSDEQFF. CDR3 DNA sequence: TGCAGTGCTCCCTCTACCTTGACTCGGAGTGATGAGCAGTTCTTC.

The rearrangement uses TRBV9 and TRBJ1-2; D might be TRBD1 (6 bases). Trimming stripped 7 bases from V and 6 bases from J, with 16 bases between. This CDR3 contains 13 residues. In germline, CDR1 is SGDLS, CDR2 YYNGEE. The CDR3 loop reads CASRSTGYDGYTF. In DNA, the CDR3 is TGTGCCAGCCGGTCTACAGGGTACGATGGCTACACCTTC.

The chain links TRBV23-1 to TRBJ1-6; D gene ambiguous. TRBV23-1 belongs to the ORF category, with a function that is uncertain. The CDR3 totals 17 residues. The V and J ends lost 0 bases and 7 bases respectively, with 16 bases between them. The CDR3 protein is CASSQSRTLMGNSPLHF. CDR3 sequence (DNA): TGCGCCAGCAGTCAATCGAGGACCCTGATGGGGAATTCACCCCTCCACTTT.

This clonotype was picked up many times. CDR3 region: CSARDRDRDFEQYF. The DNA for the CDR3 is TGCAGTGCTAGAGACCGGGACAGGGACTTCGAGCAGTACTTC. V gene TRBV20-1 combines with J gene TRBJ2-7, with 9 bases matching TRBD1. Unmatched junction bases numbered 6, after V lost 0 bases and J lost 6 bases. Germline lookup yields CDR1 DFQATT and CDR2 SNEGSKA (reference sequence). The CDR3 spans 14 residues.

Here the CDR3 DNA reads TGTGCCAGTAAGACAGGGGGTCTCAGCAATCAGCCCCAGCATTTT. This codes for CASKTGGLSNQPQHF. The chain couples TRBV12-3 or TRBV12-4 to TRBJ1-5; 9 bases are shared with TRBD1. The CDR3 has 15 amino acids. Trimming took 9 bases from V and 1 from J; bases not matched to a gene: 7.

This clonotype appeared a few times. V usage is TRBV11-2 and J usage is TRBJ1-1; the D is unclear. Trimming removed 5 bases at V and 0 bases at J, with 7 bases between. There are 13 residues in the CDR3. Germline V lookup: CDR1 SGHAT, CDR2 FQNNGV. This chain's CDR3 is CASSPALNTEAFF. Here the CDR3 DNA reads TGTGCCAGCAGCCCCGCGCTGAACACTGAAGCTTTCTTT.

The chain links TRBV18 to TRBJ1-1; TRBD1 matches at 7 bases. There are 14 residues in the CDR3. The germline CDR1 and CDR2 sequences are KGHSH and LQKENI. J was trimmed by 5 bases and V by 3 bases; bases with no gene match: 6. CDR3 nucleotides: TGTGCCAGCTCACCCGACAGGGTAGGAACTGAAGCTTTCTTT. This gives the protein CASSPDRVGTEAFF. The whole variable domain, remainder taken from reference TRBV18 and TRBJ1-1, is NAGVMQNPRHLVRRRGQEARLRCSPMKGHSHVYWYRQLPEEGLKFMVYLQKENIIDESGMPKERFSAEFPKEGPSILRIQQVVRGDSAAYFCASSPDRVGTEAFFGQGTRLTVV.

The chain has TRBV6-1 and TRBJ1-2, with 11 positions matching TRBD1. Germline values: CDR1 MNHNS, CDR2 SASEGT. With V trimmed by 4 bases and J by 10 bases, 14 bases remained unmatched. This CDR3 spans 16 amino acids. In DNA form, the CDR3 reads TGTGCCAGCAGTGCCTCCCTAGCGGACAGGGGGCCGGTCTACACCTTC. It translates to CASSASLADRGPVYTF.

V is TRBV7-9 and J is TRBJ1-2; the D is unclear. V dropped 3 bases and J dropped 12 bases, with 29 bases sitting between them. This CDR3 is 17 amino acids long. The germline gives CDR1 SEHNR, CDR2 FQNEAQ (reference sequence). The CDR3 here is CASSFPIAAPTPAGDTF. CDR3 coding DNA: TGTGCCAGCAGCTTCCCCATCGCGGCTCCCACCCCAGCCGGCGACACCTTC.

This clonotype has a handful of counts. The chain combines TRBV4-2 with TRBJ2-7; TRBD2 matches at 12 bases. V shed 2 bases, J shed 1 base, and the junction held 6 bases outside the gene matches. Germline V gives CDR1 LGHNA, CDR2 YNFKEQ. The CDR3 runs 17 residues. The CDR3 region is CASSQLTGTSGSYEQYF. CDR3 sequence (DNA): TGTGCCAGCAGCCAACTTACCGGGACTAGCGGGTCCTACGAGCAGTACTTC.

V and J are TRBV29-1 and TRBJ1-2; tentative D call: TRBD1 (6 bases). CDR1 and CDR2 (germline): SQVTM, ANQGSEA. This CDR3 region has 19 residues. Trimming pared 1 base from V and 0 bases from J, leaving 24 bases between. CDR3: CSVEGGEKFSDRPNYGYTF. The CDR3 DNA is TGCAGCGTTGAAGGGGGGGAGAAGTTCTCGGACAGACCTAACTATGGCTACACCTTC.

The rearrangement uses TRBV4-2 and TRBJ2-5, with unresolved D. V lost 1 base and J 1 base, leaving 19 bases between the germline ends. The CDR3 length is 18 residues. Germline V gene lookup returns CDR1 LGHNA and CDR2 YNFKEQ. The CDR3 bases are TGTGCCAGCAGCCAAGTACAACTTTCCGGCCTGGGCCAAGAGACCCAGTACTTC. As protein: CASSQVQLSGLGQETQYF.

There are a few counts of this clonotype. The chain carries TRBV15 and TRBJ1-6; 9 bases line up with TRBD1. J gave up 7 bases and V 6 bases, and 4 bases lay outside the gene matches. The CDR3 extends over 14 amino acids. Germline V lookup: CDR1 LNHNV, CDR2 YYDKDF (reference sequence). The CDR3 DNA is TGTGCCACCAGATTTGGGACAGGGAATTCACCCCTCCACTTT. Its translation: CATRFGTGNSPLHF.

This clonotype showed up just a few times. The chain recombines TRBV5-4 with TRBJ2-3; D not resolved. V shed 0 bases and J shed 4 bases, with 9 bases lying between them. Germline V CDR1 and CDR2: SGHNT, YYREEE (reference sequence). The CDR3 covers 14 residues. The CDR3, as DNA: TGTGCCAGCAGCTTGGAATCTTCAGCAGATACGCAGTATTTT. Its protein product is CASSLESSADTQYF. The entire variable domain, with the rest obtained from reference TRBV5-4 and TRBJ2-3, is as follows: ETGVTQSPTHLIKTRGQQVTLRCSSQSGHNTVSWYQQALGQGPQFIFQYYREEENGRGNFPPRFSGLQFPNYSSELNVNALELDDSALYLCASSLESSADTQYFGPGTRLTVL.

This clonotype was counted between two and nine times. V usage is TRBV28 and J usage is TRBJ1-2; D is ambiguous. The CDR3 spans 11 residues. Per germline, CDR1 MDHEN and CDR2 SYDVKM. Trimming took off 3 bases at V and 5 bases at J, with 4 bases between the two ends. The CDR3 protein is CASSLKYGYTF. CDR3 DNA sequence: TGTGCCAGCAGTTTGAAGTATGGCTACACCTTC.

This chain links TRBV7-9 with TRBJ1-3; no clear D gene. The germline CDR1 and CDR2 sequences are SEHNR and FQNEAQ (reference sequence). The CDR3 is 18 residues long. V lost 4 bases to trimming and J lost 0 bases, with 19 bases between them. The CDR3 reads CASSSPGVSPSSGNTIYF. As DNA, the CDR3 is TGTGCCAGCAGCTCCCCCGGGGTCTCCCCCAGCTCTGGAAACACCATATATTTT.

This clonotype was seen only a few times. The chain links TRBV20-1 to TRBJ1-2, with 8 bases aligning to TRBD1. Per the germline V gene, CDR1 is DFQATT and CDR2 is SNEGSKA (reference sequence). V was pared by 3 bases and J by 6 bases, with 9 bases of the junction left unmatched. The CDR3 contains 14 residues. Here the CDR3 reads CSASDPGGANGYTF. DNA for the CDR3: TGCAGTGCTAGTGATCCAGGGGGCGCAAATGGCTACACCTTC.

This clonotype was detected a few times. For the CDR3, the DNA is TGTGCCCGCGGGAGAGGGGGCAATCAGCCCCAGCATTTT. This translates into CARGRGGNQPQHF. V is TRBV3-1 and J is TRBJ1-5, with D possibly being TRBD1 (5 bases). The V gene's germline CDR1 is LGHDT and CDR2 YNNKEL (reference sequence). The germline V and J ends were trimmed by 11 bases and 2 bases, with 13 bases remaining between them. The CDR3 has 13 residues.

The genes are TRBV20-1 and TRBJ2-7; TRBD2 matches at 8 bases. V gave up 0 bases and J gave up 4 bases; unmatched junction bases: 8. The CDR3 is made up of 15 amino acids. Germline V lookup: CDR1 DFQATT, CDR2 SNEGSKA (reference sequence). This chain's CDR3 is CSARDRAGGLYEQYF. CDR3 DNA sequence: TGCAGTGCTAGAGATAGGGCGGGAGGACTGTACGAGCAGTACTTC.

The gene calls are TRBV7-2 and TRBJ1-2; D is ambiguous. The CDR3 is made up of 15 amino acids. CDR1 is SGHTA, CDR2 FQGNSA, per germline. Trimming left V 5 bases short and J 0 bases short, with 13 bases between. The CDR3 protein is CASSPSPAANYGYTF. As DNA, the CDR3 is TGTGCCAGCAGCCCGTCTCCGGCTGCTAACTATGGCTACACCTTC.